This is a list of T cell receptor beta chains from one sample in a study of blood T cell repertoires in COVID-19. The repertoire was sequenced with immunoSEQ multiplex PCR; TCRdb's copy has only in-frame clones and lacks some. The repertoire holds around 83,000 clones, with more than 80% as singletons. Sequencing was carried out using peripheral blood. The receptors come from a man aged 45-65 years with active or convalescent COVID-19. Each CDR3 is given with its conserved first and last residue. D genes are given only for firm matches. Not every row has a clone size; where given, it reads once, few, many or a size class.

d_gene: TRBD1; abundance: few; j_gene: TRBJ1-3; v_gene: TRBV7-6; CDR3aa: CASSLDQGVKGTIYF; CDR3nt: TGTGCCAGCAGCTTAGATCAGGGGGTGAAAGGCACCATATATTTT
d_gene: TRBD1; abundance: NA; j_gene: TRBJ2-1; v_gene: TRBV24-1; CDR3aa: CATSDLGTGRVNEQFF; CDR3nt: TGTGCCACCAGTGATTTGGGGACAGGGAGGGTTAATGAGCAGTTCTTC
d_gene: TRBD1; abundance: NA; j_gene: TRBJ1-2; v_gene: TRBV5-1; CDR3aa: CASSPGTGRGYTF; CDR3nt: TGCGCCAGCAGCCCGGGGACAGGGAGAGGCTACACCTTC
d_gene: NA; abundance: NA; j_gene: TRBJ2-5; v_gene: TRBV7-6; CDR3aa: CASSLLSYRETQYF; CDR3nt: TGTGCCAGCAGCTTACTATCCTACAGGGAGACCCAGTACTTC
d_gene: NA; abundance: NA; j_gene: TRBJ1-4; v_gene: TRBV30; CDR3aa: CAWSPQEKLFF; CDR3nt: TGTGCCTGGAGTCCACAGGAAAAACTGTTTTTT
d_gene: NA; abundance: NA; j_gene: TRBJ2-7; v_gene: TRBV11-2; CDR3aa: CASSLDRDREQYF; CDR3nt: TGTGCCAGCAGCTTAGATCGAGACAGAGAGCAGTACTTC
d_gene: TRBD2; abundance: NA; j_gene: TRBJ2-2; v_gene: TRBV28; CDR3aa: CASRTSGNAGELFF; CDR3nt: TGTGCCAGCAGGACTAGCGGGAACGCCGGGGAGCTGTTTTTT
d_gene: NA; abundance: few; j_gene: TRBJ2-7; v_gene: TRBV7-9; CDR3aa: CASSPGQADHEQYF; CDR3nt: TGTGCCAGCAGCCCCGGACAAGCCGATCACGAGCAGTACTTC
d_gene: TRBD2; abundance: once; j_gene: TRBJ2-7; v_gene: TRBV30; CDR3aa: CAWSSGSSYEQYF; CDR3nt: TGTGCCTGGAGTAGCGGGAGCTCCTACGAGCAGTACTTC
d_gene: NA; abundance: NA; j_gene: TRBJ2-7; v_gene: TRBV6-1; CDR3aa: CASSEDGGQPYYEQYF; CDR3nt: TGTGCCAGCAGTGAAGACGGAGGACAGCCATACTACGAGCAGTACTTC
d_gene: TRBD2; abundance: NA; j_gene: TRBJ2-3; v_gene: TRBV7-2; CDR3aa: CASSSPTGRDTQYF; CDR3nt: TGTGCCAGCAGCTCCCCGACCGGGAGGGATACGCAGTATTTT
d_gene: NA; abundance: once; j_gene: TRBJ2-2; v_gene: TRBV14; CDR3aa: CASSQVASTGELFF; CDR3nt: TGTGCCAGCAGCCAAGTTGCGAGCACCGGGGAGCTGTTTTTT
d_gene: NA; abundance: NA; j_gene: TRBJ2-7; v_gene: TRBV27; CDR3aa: CASSPMTRIPPYYEQYF; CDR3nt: TGTGCCAGCAGCCCAATGACTAGAATCCCACCCTACTACGAGCAGTACTTC
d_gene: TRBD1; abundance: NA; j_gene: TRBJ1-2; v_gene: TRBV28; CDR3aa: CASSLDRGYGYTF; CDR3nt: TGTGCCAGCAGTTTAGACAGGGGCTATGGCTACACCTTC
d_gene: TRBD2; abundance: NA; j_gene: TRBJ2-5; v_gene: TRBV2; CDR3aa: CASLGTSGAQETQYF; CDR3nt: TGTGCCAGCTTAGGCACTAGCGGGGCTCAAGAGACCCAGTACTTC
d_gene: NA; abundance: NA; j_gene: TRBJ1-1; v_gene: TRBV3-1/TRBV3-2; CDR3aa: CASSQFSLRAEAFF; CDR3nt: TGTGCCAGCAGCCAATTTTCCCTGCGCGCTGAAGCTTTCTTT
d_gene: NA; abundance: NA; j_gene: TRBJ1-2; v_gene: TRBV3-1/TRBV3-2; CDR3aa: CASSQDFTHCTF; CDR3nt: TGTGCCAGCAGCCAAGATTTCACTCACTGCACCTTC
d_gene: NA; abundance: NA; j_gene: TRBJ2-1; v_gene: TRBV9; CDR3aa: CASSFQTGNDEQFF; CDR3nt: TGTGCCAGCAGCTTCCAGACAGGTAACGATGAGCAGTTCTTC
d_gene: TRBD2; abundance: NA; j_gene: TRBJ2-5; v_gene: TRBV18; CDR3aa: CASSPGRAETQYF; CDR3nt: TGTGCCAGCTCACCAGGGAGGGCGGAGACCCAGTACTTC
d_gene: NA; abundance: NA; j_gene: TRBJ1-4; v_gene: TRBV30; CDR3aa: CAWTLSGGWDEKLFF; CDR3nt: TGTGCCTGGACCCTGTCGGGGGGTTGGGATGAAAAACTGTTTTTT
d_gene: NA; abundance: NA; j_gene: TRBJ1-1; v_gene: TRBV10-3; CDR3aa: CAISSREEAEAFF; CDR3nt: TGTGCCATCAGCTCTAGGGAGGAGGCTGAAGCTTTCTTT
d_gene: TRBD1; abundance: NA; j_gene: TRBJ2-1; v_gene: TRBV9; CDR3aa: CASSVDRGVNEQFF; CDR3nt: TGTGCCAGCAGCGTAGACAGGGGAGTGAATGAGCAGTTCTTC
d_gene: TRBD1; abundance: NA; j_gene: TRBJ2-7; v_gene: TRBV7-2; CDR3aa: CASSAPGTAKYEQYF; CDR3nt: TGTGCCAGCAGCGCCCCCGGGACAGCGAAATACGAGCAGTACTTC
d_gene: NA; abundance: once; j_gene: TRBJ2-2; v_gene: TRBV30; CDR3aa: CAWSERNTGELFF; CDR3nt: TGTGCCTGGAGTGAGAGGAACACCGGGGAGCTGTTTTTT
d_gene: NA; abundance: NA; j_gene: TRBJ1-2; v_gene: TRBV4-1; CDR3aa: CASSQDRVYGYTF; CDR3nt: TGCGCCAGCAGCCAAGACAGGGTCTATGGCTACACCTTC
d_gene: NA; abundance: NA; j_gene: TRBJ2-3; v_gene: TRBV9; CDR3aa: CASSGLRVGSTDTQYF; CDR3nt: TGTGCCAGCAGCGGTCTCAGGGTCGGGAGCACAGATACGCAGTATTTT
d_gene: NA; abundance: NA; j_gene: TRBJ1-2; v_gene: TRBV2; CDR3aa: CASSDLLTETNYGYTF; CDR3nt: TGTGCCAGCAGCGATCTATTGACAGAAACTAACTATGGCTACACCTTC
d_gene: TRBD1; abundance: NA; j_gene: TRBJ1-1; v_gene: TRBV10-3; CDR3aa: CAISANPVDRGRNTEAFF; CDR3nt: TGTGCCATCAGCGCAAATCCTGTGGACAGGGGGCGCAACACTGAAGCTTTCTTT
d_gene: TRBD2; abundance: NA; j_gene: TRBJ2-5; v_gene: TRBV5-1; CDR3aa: CASSLGLAGGTETQYF; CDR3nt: TGCGCCAGCAGCTTGGGACTAGCGGGGGGGACAGAGACCCAGTACTTC
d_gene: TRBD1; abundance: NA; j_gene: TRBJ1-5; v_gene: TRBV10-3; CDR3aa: CAISESIVQGAVQPQHF; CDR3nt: TGTGCCATCAGTGAGTCCATCGTACAGGGGGCAGTTCAGCCCCAGCATTTT
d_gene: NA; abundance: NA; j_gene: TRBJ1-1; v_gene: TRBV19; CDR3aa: CASSIVGRGENTEAFF; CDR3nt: TGTGCCAGTAGTATAGTAGGCAGGGGAGAGAACACTGAAGCTTTCTTT
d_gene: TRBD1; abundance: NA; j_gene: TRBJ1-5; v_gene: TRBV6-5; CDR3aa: CASMLGTGANQPQHF; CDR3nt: TGTGCCAGCATGCTTGGGACAGGTGCCAATCAGCCCCAGCATTTT
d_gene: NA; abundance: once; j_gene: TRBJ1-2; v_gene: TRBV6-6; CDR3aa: CASREQTTYGYTF; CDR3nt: TGTGCCAGCAGGGAACAGACTACGTATGGCTACACCTTC
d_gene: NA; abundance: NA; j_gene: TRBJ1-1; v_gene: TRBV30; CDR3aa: CAWSADRSNTEAFF; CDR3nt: TGTGCCTGGAGTGCCGACAGGAGCAACACTGAAGCTTTCTTT
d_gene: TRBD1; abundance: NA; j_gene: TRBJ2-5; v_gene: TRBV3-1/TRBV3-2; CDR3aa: CASSQARQGAETQYF; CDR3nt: TGTGCCAGCAGCCAGGCCAGACAGGGGGCTGAGACCCAGTACTTC
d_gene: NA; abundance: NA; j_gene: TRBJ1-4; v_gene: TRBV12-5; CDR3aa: CASGLAFGLNEKLFF; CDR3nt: TGTGCTAGTGGTTTGGCCTTTGGGCTTAATGAAAAACTGTTTTTT
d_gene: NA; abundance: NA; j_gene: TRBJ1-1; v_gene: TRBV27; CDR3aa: CASSPQGGSTEAFF; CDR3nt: TGTGCCAGCAGCCCACAGGGAGGGAGCACTGAAGCTTTCTTT
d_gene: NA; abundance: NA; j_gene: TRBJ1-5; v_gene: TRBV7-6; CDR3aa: CASSPLAGAAQPQHF; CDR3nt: TGTGCCAGCAGCCCCTTAGCGGGGGCGGCTCAGCCCCAGCATTTT
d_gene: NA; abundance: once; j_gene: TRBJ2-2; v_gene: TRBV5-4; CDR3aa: CASSSKLTGELFF; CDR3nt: TGTGCCAGCAGCTCAAAATTGACCGGGGAGCTGTTTTTT
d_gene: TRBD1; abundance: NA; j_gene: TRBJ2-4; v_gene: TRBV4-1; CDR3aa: CASSQGDSQDIQYF; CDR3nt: TGCGCCAGCAGCCAAGGGGACAGTCAGGACATTCAGTACTTC
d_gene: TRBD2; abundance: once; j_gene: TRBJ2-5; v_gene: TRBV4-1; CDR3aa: CASSHVHSTMGLAAGGETQYF; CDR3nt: TGCGCCAGCAGCCATGTGCACAGTACTATGGGACTAGCGGCCGGGGGGGAGACCCAGTACTTC
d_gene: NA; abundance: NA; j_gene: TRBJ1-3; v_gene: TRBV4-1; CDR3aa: CASSPFTGSSGNTIYF; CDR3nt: TGCGCCAGCAGCCCTTTTACAGGGAGCTCTGGAAACACCATATATTTT
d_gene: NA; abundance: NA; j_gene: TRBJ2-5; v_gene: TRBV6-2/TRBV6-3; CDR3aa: CASSYHSGEETQYF; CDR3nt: TGTGCCAGCAGTTACCACTCGGGGGAAGAGACCCAGTACTTC